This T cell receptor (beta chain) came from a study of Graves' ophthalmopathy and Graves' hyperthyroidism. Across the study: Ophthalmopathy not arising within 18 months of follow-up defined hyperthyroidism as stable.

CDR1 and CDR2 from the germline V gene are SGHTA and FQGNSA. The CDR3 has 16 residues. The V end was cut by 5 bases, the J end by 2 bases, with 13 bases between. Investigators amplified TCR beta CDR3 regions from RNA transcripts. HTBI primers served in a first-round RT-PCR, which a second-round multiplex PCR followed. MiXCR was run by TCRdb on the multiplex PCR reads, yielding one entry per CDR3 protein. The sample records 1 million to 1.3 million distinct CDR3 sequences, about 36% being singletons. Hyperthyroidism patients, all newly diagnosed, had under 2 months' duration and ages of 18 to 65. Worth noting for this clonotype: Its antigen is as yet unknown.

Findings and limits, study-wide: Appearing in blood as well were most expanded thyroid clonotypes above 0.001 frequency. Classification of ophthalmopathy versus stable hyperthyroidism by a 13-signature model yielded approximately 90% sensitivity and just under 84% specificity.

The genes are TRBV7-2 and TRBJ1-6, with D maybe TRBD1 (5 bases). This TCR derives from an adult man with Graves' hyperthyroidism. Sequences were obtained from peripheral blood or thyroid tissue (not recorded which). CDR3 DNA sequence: TGTGCCAGCAGCGTAGGCGGGGGGGCCTATAATTCACCCCTCCACTTT. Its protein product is CASSVGGGAYNSPLHF.